Each of the 14 T cell receptor beta chains below was sequenced from the same sample in a study of cytomegalovirus exposure and HLA in healthy donors. It was with 60 Vbeta and 13 Jbeta primers that the PCR ran. The data were produced by immunoSEQ multiplex PCR, yet TCRdb's version contains in-frame clones alone and is incomplete. Found here are over 95,000 clones, 77% of them singletons; the top ten hold roughly 9.8%. The sequencing sample was made of PBMCs. Source of these receptors: a man aged 40-50 years in good health and CMV-seropositive.

In regard to this clone: It is likely a read error: a sequence one base away is far more abundant. Other DNA sequences within the sample encode an identical CDR3. The chain links TRBV7-2 to TRBJ2-3; perhaps TRBD2 as D (6 bases). Germline values: CDR1 SGHTA, CDR2 FQGNSA. The germline V and J ends were trimmed by 5 bases and 1 base, with 19 bases remaining between them. This CDR3 is 17 amino acids long. CDR3 DNA sequence: TGTGCCAGCAGCCAACCCTACGGGCCTAGCGGCACAGATACGCAGTATTTT. Translation: CASSQPYGPSGTDTQYF.

V and J are TRBV7-3 and TRBJ2-7; TRBD1 might be the D (6 bases). Germline assignment: CDR1 SGHTA and CDR2 FQGTGA. Between the trimmed V and J ends, which lost 2 bases and 2 bases, there was a span of 7 bases. The CDR3 is made up of 13 amino acids. The CDR3 is CASSLGQPYEQYF. DNA of the CDR3: TGTGCCAGCAGCTTAGGACAGCCCTACGAGCAGTACTTC.

This rearrangement joins TRBV23-1 to TRBJ2-7, with 9 bases that match TRBD1. TRBV23-1 carries the ORF label, with uncertain function. Losses at the gene ends were 6 bases for V and 2 bases for J; bases not matched to a gene: 11. This CDR3 is 16 amino acids long. The CDR3 nucleotides are TGCGCCAGCAGCCAAGAAGGCGGGGACAGGGCCTACGAGCAGTACTTC. Translation gives CASSQEGGDRAYEQYF.

Remarks on this clone: The sample holds other DNA sequences that translate to the same CDR3. The CDR3 loop reads CASSSRQGMNTEAFF. As DNA, the CDR3 is TGTGCCAGCAGCTCCCGACAGGGTATGAACACTGAAGCTTTCTTT. This rearrangement joins TRBV11-2 to TRBJ1-1; 7 bases match TRBD1. In germline, CDR1 is SGHAT, CDR2 FQNNGV. After removal of 4 bases from V and 0 bases from J, the junction contained 5 bases not matched to a gene. CDR3 length: 15 amino acids.

The chain is built from TRBV5-1 and TRBJ2-7; 8 bases are shared with TRBD1. V was clipped by 4 bases and J by 6 bases; unmatched bases: 6. Germline loops: CDR1 SGHRS, CDR2 YFSETQ. The CDR3 spans 13 residues. CDR3 sequence reads: CASSVGQGSEQYF. The CDR3 DNA reads TGCGCCAGCAGCGTCGGACAGGGCAGCGAGCAGTACTTC.

The chain uses TRBV7-9 and TRBJ1-5; D perhaps matches TRBD1 (5 bases). V shed 3 bases and J shed 5 bases, with 14 bases lying between them. The germline V gene has CDR1 SEHNR and CDR2 FQNEAQ (reference sequence). This CDR3 is 15 amino acids long. CDR3 nucleotide sequence: TGTGCCAGCAGCTTCTGGGGCCAGGGCCATCAGCCCCAGCATTTT. Protein sequence: CASSFWGQGHQPQHF. The full variable domain, rest sourced from reference TRBV7-9 and TRBJ1-5, is DTGVSQNPRHKITKRGQNVTFRCDPISEHNRLYWYRQTLGQGPEFLTYFQNEAQLEKSRLLSDRFSAERPKGSFSTLEIQRTEQGDSAMYLCASSFWGQGHQPQHFGDGTRLSIL.

The CDR3 here is CASSNRPPTGSIYGYTF. The CDR3 region has the DNA TGTGCCAGTAGTAACCGGCCCCCGACAGGGAGTATCTATGGCTACACCTTC. This chain joins TRBV19 and TRBJ1-2, with 7 bases identical to TRBD1. Per the germline V gene, CDR1 is LNHDA and CDR2 is SQIVND (reference sequence). V was clipped by 4 bases and J by 4 bases; unmatched bases: 15. This CDR3 region has 17 residues.

The chain has TRBV7-9 and TRBJ2-3; tentative D call: TRBD2 (5 bases). Germline assignment: CDR1 SEHNR and CDR2 FQNEAQ (reference sequence). V lost 1 base and J 9 bases, leaving 17 bases between the germline ends. The length of the CDR3 is 15 residues. CDR3 in DNA: TGTGCCAGCAGCTTAGTGGGCGGCCTCCGGGGAACGCAGTATTTT. It is translated as CASSLVGGLRGTQYF.

This clone was picked up a small number of times. The rearrangement uses TRBV5-4 and TRBJ1-1; TRBD1 matches at 8 bases. This CDR3 has 15 residues. Germline values: CDR1 SGHNT, CDR2 YYREEE (reference sequence). V lost 4 bases and J lost 3; bases outside the gene matches: 8. CDR3 sequence reads: CASSPVEQGDTEAFF. In DNA, the CDR3 is TGTGCCAGCAGCCCGGTAGAACAGGGGGACACTGAAGCTTTCTTT. The full variable domain, its missing parts supplied by reference TRBV5-4 and TRBJ1-1, is ETGVTQSPTHLIKTRGQQVTLRCSSQSGHNTVSWYQQALGQGPQFIFQYYREEENGRGNFPPRFSGLQFPNYSSELNVNALELDDSALYLCASSPVEQGDTEAFFGQGTRLTVV.

This chain links TRBV5-1 with TRBJ2-3; D not certain. The germline gives CDR1 SGHRS, CDR2 YFSETQ. Trimming stripped 3 bases from V and 4 bases from J, with 6 bases between. There are 12 residues in the CDR3. The CDR3 nucleotides are TGCGCCAGCAGCTACATGTCAGATACGCAGTATTTT. Protein sequence: CASSYMSDTQYF. Complete variable domain (other parts from reference TRBV5-1 and TRBJ2-3): KAGVTQTPRYLIKTRGQQVTLSCSPISGHRSVSWYQQTPGQGLQFLFEYFSETQRNKGNFPGRFSGRQFSNSRSEMNVSTLELGDSALYLCASSYMSDTQYFGPGTRLTVL.

V is TRBV6-6 and J is TRBJ1-1; D is unclear. The V end was cut by 8 bases, the J end by 4 bases, with 20 bases between. Germline V gene lookup returns CDR1 MNHNY and CDR2 SVGAGI (reference sequence). The CDR3 has 15 amino acids. CDR3 in amino acids: CASCPDYSCCTEAFF. CDR3 nucleotide sequence: TGTGCCAGCTGCCCCGATTACAGTTGTTGCACTGAAGCTTTCTTT.

This sequence joins TRBV19 and TRBJ2-7; TRBD1 is a possible D gene (7 bases). With 7 bases removed from V and 6 bases from J, the gap between germline ends came to 19 bases. Germline V gene data show CDR1 as LNHDA and CDR2 as SQIVND (reference sequence). This CDR3 spans 14 amino acids. As DNA, the CDR3 is TGTGCCAGTACCCTCGACAGGGCGGGGAGCGAGCAGTACTTC. This translates into CASTLDRAGSEQYF. The full variable domain, completed using reference TRBV19 and TRBJ2-7, is DGGITQSPKYLFRKEGQNVTLSCEQNLNHDAMYWYRQDPGQGLRLIYYSQIVNDFQKGDIAEGYSVSREKKESFPLTVTSAQKNPTAFYLCASTLDRAGSEQYFGPGTRLTVT.

This chain uses TRBV7-3 with TRBJ2-7, with 8 bases matching TRBD1. The germline V gene has CDR1 SGHTA and CDR2 FQGTGA. CDR3 length equals 14 residues. J was trimmed by 1 base and V by 5 bases; bases with no gene match: 4. The CDR3 loop is CASSPTGVSYEQYF. The DNA for the CDR3 is TGTGCCAGCAGCCCGACAGGGGTGTCCTACGAGCAGTACTTC.

The chain is built from TRBV15 and TRBJ1-3; possibly TRBD1 for D (6 bases). This CDR3 spans 16 amino acids. V lost 4 bases, J lost 0 bases, and 13 bases lay in between. Germline V gene sequence: CDR1 LNHNV, CDR2 YYDKDF (reference sequence). Here the CDR3 reads CATSISRGYSGNTIYF. The DNA of the CDR3 is TGTGCCACCAGCATATCGAGGGGGTACTCTGGAAACACCATATATTTT.